This T cell receptor (beta chain) was retrieved from a study of T cell responses to AZD1222 COVID-19 vaccine. Clones were sequenced by immunoSEQ multiplex PCR, and TCRdb holds only the in-frame ones, with some missing. The repertoire includes about 160,000 clones, 90% to 95% of them detected once, and about 4.6% sits in the top ten. The V and J ends lost 6 bases and 8 bases respectively, with 19 bases between them. The CDR3 loop spans 14 amino acids. Germline CDR1 and CDR2: LNHDA and SQIVND (reference sequence). Of note for this clone: Its antigen is not identified.

Findings of the study overall: Clonal diversity may have been underestimated in mostly white British donors. Spike-specific TCR repertoires showed rising breadth and depth after two AZD1222 doses. Unmutated regions of variants are reportedly targeted by nearly half of spike-specific TCRs. Regions 160-218 and 743-854 held dominance among vaccine-associated CD4 TCRs, which spanned spike.

The genes are TRBV19 and TRBJ1-2, with a weak D call TRBD1 (5 bases). This specimen was peripheral blood, taken 28 days after the second AZD1222 dose. This TCR was recovered from an adult who received the AZD1222 COVID-19 vaccine. The chain's CDR3 is CASSTFFDEGGYTF. CDR3 nucleotide sequence: TGTGCCAGTAGCACCTTCTTCGACGAGGGGGGCTACACCTTC.